A selection of T cell receptor beta chains follows, all from one sample in a study of blood T cell repertoires in COVID-19. Sequencing was performed with immunoSEQ multiplex PCR; in TCRdb, only in-frame clones are kept and a portion is missing. The data hold about 410,000 clones, with approximately 91% observed a single time. The material sequenced was peripheral blood. Receptors originate from a middle-aged woman with COVID-19, enrolled during active disease. CDR3s include the opening cysteine and the closing phenylalanine or tryptophan. D genes are given only for firm matches. The size entry is marked missing in some rows and otherwise reads once, few, many or a size class.

CAWRVLGDEKLFF,TGTGCCTGGAGGGTTTTGGGCGATGAAAAACTGTTTTTT,TRBV30,TRBJ1-4,.,.
CASSSDRANQPQHF,TGTGCCAGCAGTTCTGACAGGGCCAATCAGCCCCAGCATTTT,TRBV6-5,TRBJ1-5,TRBD1,.
CASSQLFPGDYGYTF,TGCGCCAGCAGCCAATTATTCCCAGGGGACTATGGCTACACCTTC,TRBV4-1,TRBJ1-2,.,.
CASSLGQGASYGYTF,TGTGCCAGCAGCTTGGGGCAGGGGGCGAGCTATGGCTACACCTTC,TRBV7-2,TRBJ1-2,TRBD1,.
CASSLGQGTRNTIYF,TGTGCCAGCAGCTTAGGACAGGGAACACGAAACACCATATATTTT,TRBV7-2,TRBJ1-3,TRBD1,.
CASSLETSGSWGYEQYF,TGTGCCAGCAGCTTAGAAACTAGCGGGAGCTGGGGATACGAGCAGTACTTC,TRBV7-2,TRBJ2-7,TRBD2,.
CASSLGGVEKLFF,TGTGCCAGCAGTTTAGGGGGGGTCGAAAAACTGTTTTTT,TRBV28,TRBJ1-4,.,.
CASSGGGETQYF,TGTGCCAGCAGCGGCGGTGGTGAGACCCAGTACTTC,TRBV2,TRBJ2-5,.,.
CASSLVGRGGKDTQYF,TGTGCCAGCAGCTTAGTCGGGCGGGGGGGCAAAGATACGCAGTATTTT,TRBV7-8,TRBJ2-3,TRBD2,.
CASSSPGLAGVNEQYF,TGCGCCAGCAGCTCGCCGGGGCTAGCGGGAGTTAACGAGCAGTACTTC,TRBV4-3,TRBJ2-7,TRBD2,.
CASSPRQGGYEKLFF,TGTGCCAGCAGCCCCCGACAGGGGGGGTATGAAAAACTGTTTTTT,TRBV7-2,TRBJ1-4,TRBD1,.
CASTYGGVGNQPQHF,TGTGCCAGCACCTACGGGGGGGTTGGCAATCAGCCCCAGCATTTT,TRBV5-8,TRBJ1-5,.,.
CASSLRADNSPLHF,TGTGCCAGCAGCTTACGAGCGGATAATTCACCCCTCCACTTT,TRBV9,TRBJ1-6,.,.
CASRETANTEAFF,TGTGCCAGCAGGGAGACAGCGAACACTGAAGCTTTCTTT,TRBV5-6,TRBJ1-1,.,.
CASSRPRGTGDGYTF,TGTGCCAGTAGTCGTCCAAGAGGGACAGGGGATGGCTACACCTTC,TRBV19,TRBJ1-2,TRBD1,.
CASSFTGDTEAFF,TGCGCCAGCAGCTTCACAGGGGATACTGAAGCTTTCTTT,TRBV5-1,TRBJ1-1,TRBD1,.
CASSVLAGGYEQYF,TGTGCCAGCAGCGTACTAGCGGGAGGCTACGAGCAGTACTTC,TRBV9,TRBJ2-7,TRBD2,.
CASSPTGTGDEKLFF,TGTGCCAGCAGCCCTACCGGGACAGGGGATGAAAAACTGTTTTTT,TRBV3-1/TRBV3-2,TRBJ1-4,TRBD1,.
CASSPFRDRVEKLFF,TGTGCCAGCAGCCCGTTCCGGGACAGGGTCGAAAAACTGTTTTTT,TRBV7-9,TRBJ1-4,TRBD1,.
CASPKNTGELFF,TGTGCCAGTCCTAAGAACACCGGGGAGCTGTTTTTT,TRBV28,TRBJ2-2,.,.
CASNGQGANTGELFF,TGTGCCAGCAACGGACAGGGGGCGAACACCGGGGAGCTGTTTTTT,TRBV6-6,TRBJ2-2,TRBD1,.
CAYLKVGGYNEQFF,TGTGCCTACCTTAAAGTGGGGGGGTACAATGAGCAGTTCTTC,TRBV30,TRBJ2-1,TRBD2,.
CASSSQVLQYF,TGTGCCAGCAGTTCCCAGGTCCTCCAGTACTTC,TRBV6-6,TRBJ2-7,.,.
CASSTDSRIANYGYTF,TGTGCCAGTAGTACCGACAGCAGAATAGCTAACTATGGCTACACCTTC,TRBV19,TRBJ1-2,.,.
CSASGSSYNEQFF,TGCAGTGCTAGTGGGAGCTCCTACAATGAGCAGTTCTTC,TRBV20-1,TRBJ2-1,.,few
CASSLLGSTFGTGAGGYTF,TGTGCCAGCAGTTTATTGGGGTCAACCTTCGGGACAGGGGCGGGTGGCTACACCTTC,TRBV27,TRBJ1-2,TRBD1,.
CASEVAGAGTGELFF,TGCGCCAGCGAGGTAGCGGGAGCGGGCACCGGGGAGCTGTTTTTT,TRBV5-1,TRBJ2-2,TRBD2,.
CASSSLASTYEQYF,TGTGCCAGCAGCTCACTAGCGAGCACCTACGAGCAGTACTTC,TRBV7-9,TRBJ2-7,TRBD2,.
CASSHNTARESSYNEQFF,TGTGCCAGCAGCCACAATACCGCCCGGGAGAGCTCCTACAATGAGCAGTTCTTC,TRBV7-9,TRBJ2-1,.,.
CASTQRTANTGELFF,TGTGCCAGCACCCAACGAACAGCGAACACCGGGGAGCTGTTTTTT,TRBV7-2,TRBJ2-2,.,.